This TCR beta chain was sequenced during a study of cytomegalovirus exposure and HLA in healthy donors. Overall study results and limits: Later analysis associated a missense DCLRE1C variant with TCR beta V- and J-gene trimming. Roughly even sequencing depth across donors was the assumption behind the presence/absence analyses.

Germline CDR1 and CDR2: MDHEN and SYDVKM. Trimming removed 4 bases from V and 1 base from J; junction bases left unmatched: 4. The CDR3 runs 15 residues. Concerning this clone itself: Its antigen is undetermined.

Primers for the PCR totalled 60 Vbeta and 13 Jbeta. The assay was immunoSEQ multiplex PCR, and TCRdb's table has in-frame clones only and misses some. The profile covers 95,000 to 150,000 clones, with over 75% appearing a single time and around 2.2% taken by the ten largest. Sample: PBMCs. This rearrangement joins TRBV28 to TRBJ2-1; 7 bases fit TRBD1. The receptor was derived from a man aged 25-45 years in good health and CMV-seronegative. The CDR3 sequence: CASSYVRGSYNEQFF. The CDR3 DNA follows: TGTGCCAGCAGTTACGTCAGGGGGTCCTACAATGAGCAGTTCTTC.